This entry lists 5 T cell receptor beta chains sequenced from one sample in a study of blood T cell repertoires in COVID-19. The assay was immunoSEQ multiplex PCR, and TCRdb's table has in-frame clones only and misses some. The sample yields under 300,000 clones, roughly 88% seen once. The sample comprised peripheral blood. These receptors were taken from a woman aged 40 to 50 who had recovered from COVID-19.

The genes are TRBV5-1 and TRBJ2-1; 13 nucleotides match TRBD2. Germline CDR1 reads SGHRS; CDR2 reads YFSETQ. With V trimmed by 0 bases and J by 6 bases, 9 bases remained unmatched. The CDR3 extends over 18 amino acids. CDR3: CASSLVPTGTSGVNEQFF. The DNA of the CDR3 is TGCGCCAGCAGCTTGGTTCCGACCGGGACTAGCGGGGTCAATGAGCAGTTCTTC.

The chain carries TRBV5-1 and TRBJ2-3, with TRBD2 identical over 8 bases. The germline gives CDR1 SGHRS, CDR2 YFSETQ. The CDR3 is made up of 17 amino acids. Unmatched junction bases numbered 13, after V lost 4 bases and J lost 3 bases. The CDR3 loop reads CASSPVRSGGGTDTQYF. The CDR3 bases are TGCGCCAGCAGCCCCGTTAGGAGCGGGGGCGGGACAGATACGCAGTATTTT.

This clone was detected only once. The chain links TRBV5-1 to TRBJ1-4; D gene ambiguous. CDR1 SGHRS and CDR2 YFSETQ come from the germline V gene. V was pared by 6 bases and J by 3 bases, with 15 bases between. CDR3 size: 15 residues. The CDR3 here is CASTGALAANEKLFF. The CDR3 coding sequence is TGCGCCAGCACGGGCGCCCTAGCGGCTAATGAAAAACTGTTTTTT.

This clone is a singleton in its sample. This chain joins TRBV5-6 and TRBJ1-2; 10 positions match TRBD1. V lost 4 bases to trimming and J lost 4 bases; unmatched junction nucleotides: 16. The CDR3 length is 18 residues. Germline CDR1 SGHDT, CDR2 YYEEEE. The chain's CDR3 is CASSPGTGVTIYGYGYTF. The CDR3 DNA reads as TGTGCCAGCAGCCCCGGGACAGGGGTTACGATCTACGGCTATGGCTACACCTTC.

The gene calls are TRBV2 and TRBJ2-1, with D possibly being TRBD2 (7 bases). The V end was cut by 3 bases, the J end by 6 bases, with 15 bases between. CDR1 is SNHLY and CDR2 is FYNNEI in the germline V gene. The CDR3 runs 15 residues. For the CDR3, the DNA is TGTGCCAGCAGTGATGAGGGGGGGGTTTCCAATGAGCAGTTCTTC. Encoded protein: CASSDEGGVSNEQFF.